These 13 T cell receptor beta chains share one sample of origin, sequenced in a study of shared clonotypes between healthy human individuals (dated by TCRdb to 2018 to 2020). CD8 naive samples were CD45RO-negative cells positively selected for CCR7, giving a CD45RA+CCR7+ population that excluded TemRA cells. Library creation used the immunoSEQ multiplex PCR assay. Drawn from immuneACCESS, this table holds only the in-frame rearrangements with V and J called that TCRdb kept. Clones are partly lost; checked studies trace under half to an unresolved V gene and leave the rest unexplained. The sample has about 590,000 clones on record, around 95% of them singletons. Approximately 0.1% of the sample is taken by the ten largest. Sequencing was carried out using naive CD8+ T cells sorted from blood. The cell subset or site label here, explained by the study, means: CD45RA+CCR7+. The source of these receptors is a young woman in good health.

This clone was picked up one time. The CDR3 is CASSEAAVSYNEQFF. In DNA form, the CDR3 reads TGTGCCAGCAGTGAAGCTGCGGTCTCCTACAATGAGCAGTTCTTC. The chain is built from TRBV2 and TRBJ2-1; no clear D. The CDR3 is 15 residues long. The V end was cut by 0 bases, the J end by 0 bases, with 6 bases between. Germline assignment: CDR1 SNHLY and CDR2 FYNNEI.

CDR3: CASTPGTGELFF. In DNA form, the CDR3 reads TGTGCCAGCACCCCCGGCACCGGGGAGCTGTTTTTT. The chain has TRBV6-5 and TRBJ2-2, with D hard to call. The ends were cut back, 7 bases at V and 4 bases at J, with 7 bases in the middle. The CDR3 runs to 12 residues. CDR1 and CDR2 from the germline V gene are MNHEY and SVGAGI.

J is TRBJ2-1 and V is TRBV15; 12 nucleotides match TRBD2. The CDR3 extends over 18 amino acids. The junction had 9 bases not matched to a gene; V was cut back by 4 bases and J by 2 bases. The V gene's germline CDR1 is LNHNV and CDR2 YYDKDF (reference sequence). CDR3 protein: CATSTASGRVSAYNEQFF. The CDR3 DNA sequence: TGTGCCACCAGCACCGCTAGCGGGAGGGTATCCGCCTACAATGAGCAGTTCTTC.

The chain couples TRBV4-2 to TRBJ2-7, with 7 positions matching TRBD1. Trimming at V came to 0 bases and at J to 3 bases, leaving 11 bases not matched to a gene. Germline loops: CDR1 LGHNA, CDR2 YNFKEQ. The CDR3 extends over 17 amino acids. This CDR3 is CASSQDTIGTEHYEQYF. In nucleotides, the CDR3 is TGTGCCAGCAGCCAAGACACCATCGGGACAGAGCACTACGAGCAGTACTTC.

This chain links TRBV5-4 with TRBJ2-5; D is unclear. CDR1 is SGHNT, CDR2 YYREEE, per germline (reference sequence). This CDR3 region has 13 residues. V was pared by 1 base and J by 0 bases, with 4 bases between. The CDR3 region has the DNA TGTGCCAGCAGCTTGTGGGACCAAGAGACCCAGTACTTC. Translating it yields CASSLWDQETQYF.

This clone was seen once. The rearrangement uses TRBV4-1 and TRBJ1-2, with 7 positions matching TRBD1. Looked up from germline, CDR1 is MGHRA and CDR2 is YSYEKL. The junction had 7 bases not matched to a gene; V was cut back by 4 bases and J by 8 bases. The CDR3 consists of 13 residues. This chain's CDR3 is CASSPREGGGYTF. The CDR3 DNA reads TGCGCCAGCAGCCCCCGAGAAGGGGGCGGCTACACCTTC.

The rearrangement joins TRBV5-6 to TRBJ2-1, with TRBD2 matching over 8 bases. This CDR3 comprises 15 residues. Germline loops: CDR1 SGHDT, CDR2 YYEEEE. Trimming took 5 bases from V and 0 from J; bases not matched to a gene: 4. The chain's CDR3 is CASRPSGSSYNEQFF. The CDR3 coding sequence is TGTGCCAGCAGACCCAGCGGGAGCTCCTACAATGAGCAGTTCTTC.

This chain uses TRBV7-9 with TRBJ2-1; 8 nucleotides line up with TRBD2. The CDR3 runs to 16 residues. The V segment lost 5 bases and the J segment 4 bases; nucleotides outside the gene matches: 10. Germline CDR1 is SEHNR and CDR2 is FQNEAQ (reference sequence). The CDR3 loop reads CASSPLGLAGYNEQFF. The CDR3 nucleotides read TGTGCCAGCAGCCCACTTGGGCTAGCGGGTTACAATGAGCAGTTCTTC.

The genes are TRBV7-8 and TRBJ2-1; 7 nucleotides match TRBD2. The germline V gene encodes CDR1 SGHVS and CDR2 FQNEAQ. The CDR3 covers 15 residues. The trim removed 1 base at V and 5 bases at J, leaving 5 bases unmatched. This chain's CDR3 is CASSLGVAGNNEQFF. CDR3 in DNA: TGTGCCAGCAGCTTAGGGGTAGCGGGTAACAATGAGCAGTTCTTC.

The chain is built from TRBV29-1 and TRBJ2-7, with TRBD2 matching over 14 bases. Germline lookup yields CDR1 SQVTM and CDR2 ANQGSEA. V trimming: 0 bases; J trimming: 6 bases; junction bases outside the gene matches: 7. The CDR3 spans 16 residues. The CDR3 bases are TGCAGCGTTGAAGATCTGACTAGCGGGAGGGCCGGCGAGCAGTACTTC. Protein product: CSVEDLTSGRAGEQYF.

This CDR3 reads CASSFSGSLRDEQFF. The CDR3 DNA reads TGTGCCAGCAGTTTTAGCGGGAGCCTACGCGATGAGCAGTTCTTC. V usage is TRBV5-5 and J usage is TRBJ2-1; 9 bases are shared with TRBD2. The length of the CDR3 is 15 residues. Germline assignment: CDR1 SGHKS and CDR2 YYEKEE (reference sequence). The J segment lost 8 bases and the V segment lost 5 bases, leaving 11 bases of the junction unmatched.

The gene calls are TRBV5-6 and TRBJ2-3; 7 positions match TRBD2. Germline loops: CDR1 SGHDT, CDR2 YYEEEE. The V and J ends lost 4 bases and 3 bases, in that order; junction bases with no gene match: 5. This CDR3 spans 14 amino acids. Here the CDR3 reads CASSPSGWTDTQYF. CDR3 nucleotides: TGTGCCAGCAGCCCTAGCGGATGGACAGATACGCAGTATTTT.

The chain recombines TRBV9 with TRBJ2-7; D not resolved. CDR1 is SGDLS and CDR2 is YYNGEE in the germline V gene. This CDR3 contains 16 residues. Trimming removed 0 bases at V and 1 base at J, with 14 bases between. CDR3 amino acids: CASSVGSGDKSYEQYF. The CDR3 DNA reads TGTGCCAGCAGCGTAGGTTCAGGCGATAAGTCCTACGAGCAGTACTTC.